This T cell receptor (beta chain) originates from a study of blood T cell repertoires in COVID-19. Study as a whole: COVID-19 samples, acute and convalescent, were from the United States, Italy and Spain. T cells, B-cell-depleted T cells, or PBMCs supplied cDNA or gDNA.

Authors' methods: Scientists estimated how many nucleated cells there were by amplifying reference gene primers. The table came from immunoSEQ multiplex PCR; TCRdb's copy has only in-frame clones and leaves some out. D and trimming come from the DNA, and the V and J calls and clone size come from that table. The sample lists about 81,000 clones, 80% to 90% seen once, with 4% to 5.5% in the top ten. Trimming removed 3 bases from V and 0 bases from J, with 12 bases in between. The CDR3 consists of 16 residues. Germline V lookup: CDR1 LNHDA, CDR2 SQIVND (reference sequence). The receptor was isolated from an elderly woman with acute or convalescent COVID-19. The rearrangement uses TRBV19 and TRBJ1-5, with D possibly being TRBD1 (6 bases). The sample comprised peripheral blood. CDR3: CASSITGTLSNQPQHF. Written as DNA, the CDR3 is TGTGCCAGTAGTATCACAGGGACCCTTAGCAATCAGCCCCAGCATTTT.